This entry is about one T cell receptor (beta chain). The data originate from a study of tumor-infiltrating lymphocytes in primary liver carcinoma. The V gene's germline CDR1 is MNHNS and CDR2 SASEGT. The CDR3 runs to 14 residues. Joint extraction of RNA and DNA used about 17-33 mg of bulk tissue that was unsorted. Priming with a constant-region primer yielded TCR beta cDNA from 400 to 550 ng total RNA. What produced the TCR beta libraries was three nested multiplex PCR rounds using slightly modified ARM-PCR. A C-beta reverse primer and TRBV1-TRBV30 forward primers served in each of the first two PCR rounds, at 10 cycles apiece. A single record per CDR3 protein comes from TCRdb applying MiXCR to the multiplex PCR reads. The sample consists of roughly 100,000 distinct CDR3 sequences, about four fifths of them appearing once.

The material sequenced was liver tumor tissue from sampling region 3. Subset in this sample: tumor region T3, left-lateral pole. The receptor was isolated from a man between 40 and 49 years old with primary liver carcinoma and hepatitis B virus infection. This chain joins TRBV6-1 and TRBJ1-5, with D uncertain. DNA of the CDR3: TGTGTAAGCAGTGAAACGTGGAGCAATCAGCCCCAGCATTTT. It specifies CVSSETWSNQPQHF.